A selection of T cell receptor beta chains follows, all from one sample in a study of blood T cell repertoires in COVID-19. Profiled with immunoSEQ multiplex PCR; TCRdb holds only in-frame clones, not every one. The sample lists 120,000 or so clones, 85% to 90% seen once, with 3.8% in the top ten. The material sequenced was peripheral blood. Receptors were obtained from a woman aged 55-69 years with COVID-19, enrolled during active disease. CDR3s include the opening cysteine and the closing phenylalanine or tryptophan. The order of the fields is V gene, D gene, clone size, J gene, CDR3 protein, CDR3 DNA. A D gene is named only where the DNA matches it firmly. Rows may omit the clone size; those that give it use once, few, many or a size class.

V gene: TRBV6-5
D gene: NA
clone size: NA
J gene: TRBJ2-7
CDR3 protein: CASSRSEQGNEQYF
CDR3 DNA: TGTGCCAGCAGTAGAAGCGAACAGGGAAACGAGCAGTACTTC

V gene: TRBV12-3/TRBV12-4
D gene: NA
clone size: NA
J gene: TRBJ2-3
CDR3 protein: CASKREDTQYF
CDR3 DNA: TGTGCCAGCAAACGGGAGGATACGCAGTATTTT

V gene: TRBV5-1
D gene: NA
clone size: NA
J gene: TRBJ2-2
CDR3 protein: CASTVSGHLNTGELFF
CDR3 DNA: TGCGCCAGCACCGTATCGGGACATTTGAACACCGGGGAGCTGTTTTTT

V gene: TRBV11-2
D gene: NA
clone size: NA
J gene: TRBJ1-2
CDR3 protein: CASSLSDRANYGYTF
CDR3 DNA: TGTGCCAGCAGCCTGTCGGACAGAGCTAACTATGGCTACACCTTC

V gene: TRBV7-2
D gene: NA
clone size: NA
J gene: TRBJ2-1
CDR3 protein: CASSLLAGEQFF
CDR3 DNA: TGTGCCAGCAGCTTACTCGCGGGGGAGCAGTTCTTC

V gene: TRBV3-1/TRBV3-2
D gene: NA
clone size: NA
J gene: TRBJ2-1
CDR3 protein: CASSHYSGGAYNEQFF
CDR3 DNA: TGTGCCAGCAGCCACTACTCTGGGGGCGCCTACAATGAGCAGTTCTTC

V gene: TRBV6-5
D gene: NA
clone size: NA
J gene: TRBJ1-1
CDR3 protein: CASRPPFTGNTEAFF
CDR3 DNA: TGTGCCAGCAGACCACCGTTTACAGGGAACACTGAAGCTTTCTTT

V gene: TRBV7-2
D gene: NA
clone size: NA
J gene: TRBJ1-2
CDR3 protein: CASSLREGGRANYGYTF
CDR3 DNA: TGTGCCAGCAGCTTACGTGAGGGGGGGCGAGCTAACTATGGCTACACCTTC

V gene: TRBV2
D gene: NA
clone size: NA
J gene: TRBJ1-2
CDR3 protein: CASRETGNYGYTF
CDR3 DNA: TGTGCCAGCAGGGAGACAGGCAACTATGGCTACACCTTC

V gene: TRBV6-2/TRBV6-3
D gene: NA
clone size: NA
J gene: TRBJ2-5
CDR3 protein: CASSYLSQETQYF
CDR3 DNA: TGTGCCAGCAGTTACCTCAGCCAAGAGACCCAGTACTTC

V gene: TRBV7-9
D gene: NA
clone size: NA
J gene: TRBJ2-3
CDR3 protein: CASSLARTATDTQYF
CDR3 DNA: TGTGCCAGCAGCTTAGCACGGACAGCCACAGATACGCAGTATTTT

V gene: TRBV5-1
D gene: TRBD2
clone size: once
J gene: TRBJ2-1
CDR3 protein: CASSSTPGTSSEQFF
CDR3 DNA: TGCGCCAGCAGCTCTACACCGGGGACTAGCTCTGAGCAGTTCTTC

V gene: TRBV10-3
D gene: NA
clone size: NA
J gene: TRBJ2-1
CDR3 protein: CAISESQLREPNEQFF
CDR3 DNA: TGTGCCATCAGTGAGTCCCAACTCCGAGAGCCGAATGAGCAGTTCTTC

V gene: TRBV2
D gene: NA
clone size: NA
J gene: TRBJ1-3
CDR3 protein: CASSAAGQDSGNTIYF
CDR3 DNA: TGTGCCAGCAGTGCCGCAGGACAAGACTCTGGAAACACCATATATTTT

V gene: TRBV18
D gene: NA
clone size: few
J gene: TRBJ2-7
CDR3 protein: CASSFPAGVSEQYF
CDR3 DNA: TGTGCCAGCTCATTTCCCGCTGGAGTAAGCGAGCAGTACTTC

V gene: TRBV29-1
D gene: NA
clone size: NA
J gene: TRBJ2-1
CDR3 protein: CSVLTVEYNEQFF
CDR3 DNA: TGCAGCGTTTTGACAGTCGAATACAATGAGCAGTTCTTC

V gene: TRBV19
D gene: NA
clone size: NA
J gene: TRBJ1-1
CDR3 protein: CASSRATTGNTEAFF
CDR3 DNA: TGTGCCAGTAGTAGGGCCACGACAGGGAACACTGAAGCTTTCTTT

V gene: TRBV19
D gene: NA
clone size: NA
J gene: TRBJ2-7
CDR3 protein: CASRGRGEQYF
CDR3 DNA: TGTGCCAGTAGGGGTAGGGGCGAGCAGTACTTC

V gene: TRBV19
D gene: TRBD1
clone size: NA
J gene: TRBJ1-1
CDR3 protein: CASSTQGDTEAFF
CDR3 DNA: TGTGCCAGTAGTACACAGGGGGACACTGAAGCTTTCTTT

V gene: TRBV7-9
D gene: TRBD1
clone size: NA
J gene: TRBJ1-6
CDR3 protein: CASSFDRGYSPLHF
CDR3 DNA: TGTGCCAGCAGCTTTGACAGGGGATATTCACCCCTCCACTTT

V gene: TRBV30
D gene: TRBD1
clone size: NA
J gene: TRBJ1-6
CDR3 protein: CAWSVLGQGISPLHF
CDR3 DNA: TGTGCCTGGAGTGTACTTGGACAGGGGATTTCACCCCTCCACTTT